The rows below give T cell receptor beta chains drawn from one sample of a study of shared clonotypes between healthy human individuals. TCRdb's table, derived via immunoSEQ multiplex PCR, lists solely in-frame clones and lacks some. The sample has around 1,900,000 clones; over 85% are singletons. The sequenced sample consisted of naive CD8+ T cells from PBMCs. The receptors come from a man younger than 30 in good health. Some clones in this sample may be carry-over from other donors' samples. Both conserved end residues are part of each CDR3. The order of the fields is J gene, D gene, clone size, V gene, CDR3 protein, CDR3 DNA. The D gene is left open where the match is weak. The listing skips clone size in some rows; elsewhere it reads once, few, many or a size class.

TRBJ2-7 | - | once | TRBV14 | CASSQWAGSYEQYF | TGTGCCAGCAGCCAATGGGCGGGTTCCTACGAGCAGTACTTC
TRBJ2-7 | TRBD2 | - | TRBV9 | CASSAGLAGPTYEQYF | TGTGCCAGCAGCGCAGGACTAGCGGGACCGACCTACGAGCAGTACTTC
TRBJ2-7 | TRBD1 | - | TRBV5-8 | CASSMAGTGFYEQYF | TGTGCCAGCAGCATGGCCGGGACAGGCTTCTACGAGCAGTACTTC
TRBJ2-1 | - | - | TRBV28 | CASSLWGGSSYNEQFF | TGTGCCAGCAGTTTATGGGGCGGAAGCTCCTACAATGAGCAGTTCTTC
TRBJ2-1 | - | - | TRBV10-3 | CAISEPPSGDEQFF | TGTGCCATCAGTGAGCCCCCCTCGGGGGATGAGCAGTTCTTC
TRBJ2-1 | - | - | TRBV6-5 | CASSYSRTTYNEQFF | TGTGCCAGCAGTTACTCCCGGACAACCTACAATGAGCAGTTCTTC
TRBJ2-7 | - | - | TRBV27 | CASSLSASYEQYF | TGTGCCAGCAGTTTATCCGCCTCCTACGAGCAGTACTTC
TRBJ1-1 | - | - | TRBV7-8 | CASSSIRGVQNTEAFF | TGTGCCAGCAGCTCGATCCGGGGTGTTCAGAACACTGAAGCTTTCTTT
TRBJ2-7 | - | - | TRBV29-1 | CSVEDPAYEQYF | TGCAGCGTTGAAGATCCTGCCTACGAGCAGTACTTC
TRBJ2-7 | - | - | TRBV20-1 | CSGTARYEQYF | TGCAGTGGGACGGCCCGGTACGAGCAGTACTTC
TRBJ2-2 | - | - | TRBV2 | CASSEGQGPGTGELFF | TGTGCCAGCAGTGAGGGGCAGGGCCCGGGCACCGGGGAGCTGTTTTTT
TRBJ2-7 | - | - | TRBV19 | CASSDRAGTSYEQYF | TGTGCCAGTAGTGACAGAGCGGGCACCTCCTACGAGCAGTACTTC
TRBJ1-1 | - | few | TRBV28 | CASSLQGSNTEAFF | TGTGCCAGCAGTTTACAGGGGTCGAACACTGAAGCTTTCTTT
TRBJ2-7 | - | - | TRBV27 | CASSISGRSYEQYF | TGTGCCAGCTCCATTAGCGGTAGATCCTACGAGCAGTACTTC
TRBJ2-2 | TRBD2 | - | TRBV27 | CASSPLGGAGELFF | TGTGCCAGCAGTCCTCTGGGGGGGGCCGGGGAGCTGTTTTTT
TRBJ2-1 | - | - | TRBV9 | CASSVARRGSYNEQFF | TGTGCCAGCAGCGTAGCTAGGCGGGGTTCCTACAATGAGCAGTTCTTC
TRBJ2-3 | TRBD1 | - | TRBV6-6 | CASSPQGTSTDTQYF | TGTGCCAGCAGTCCACAGGGGACCAGCACAGATACGCAGTATTTT
TRBJ2-1 | TRBD2 | - | TRBV7-9 | CASSRVGLVSYNEQFF | TGTGCCAGCAGCCGCGTGGGACTAGTCTCCTACAATGAGCAGTTCTTC
TRBJ2-3 | TRBD2 | - | TRBV9 | CASSPEGLGMSTDTQYF | TGTGCCAGCAGCCCAGAGGGACTAGGAATGAGCACAGATACGCAGTATTTT
TRBJ2-1 | TRBD2 | - | TRBV15 | CATSGTGLAGDEQFF | TGTGCCACCAGCGGGACGGGACTAGCGGGCGATGAGCAGTTCTTC